The TCR beta chain described here comes from a study of T cell responses to AZD1222 COVID-19 vaccine. About the research overall: Doses given second, at about 4 or about 12 weeks, were pooled.

Repertoires were generated with immunoSEQ multiplex PCR, while TCRdb's copy carries only in-frame clones and drops some. Of 100,000 to 150,000 clones listed, 85% to 90% are singletons. The CDR3 sequence is 15 residues long. Germline CDR1 reads SGHTA; CDR2 reads FQGNSA. V shed 4 bases and J 3 bases; nucleotides not matched to a gene: 5. Of note for this clone: Antigen specificity is unknown.

Whole-study findings and limits: Regions 160-218 and 743-854 held dominance among vaccine-associated CD4 TCRs, which spanned spike. Sampling captured repertoires only after the peak T cell response.

This clonotype was sampled from an adult in good health. The chain joins TRBV7-2 to TRBJ2-1, with TRBD2 identical over 8 bases. The material sequenced was peripheral blood, taken on day 0 of AZD1222 vaccination. The CDR3 loop is CASSSRAGDYNEQFF. Here the CDR3 DNA reads TGTGCCAGCAGCTCCCGAGCGGGAGACTACAATGAGCAGTTCTTC.